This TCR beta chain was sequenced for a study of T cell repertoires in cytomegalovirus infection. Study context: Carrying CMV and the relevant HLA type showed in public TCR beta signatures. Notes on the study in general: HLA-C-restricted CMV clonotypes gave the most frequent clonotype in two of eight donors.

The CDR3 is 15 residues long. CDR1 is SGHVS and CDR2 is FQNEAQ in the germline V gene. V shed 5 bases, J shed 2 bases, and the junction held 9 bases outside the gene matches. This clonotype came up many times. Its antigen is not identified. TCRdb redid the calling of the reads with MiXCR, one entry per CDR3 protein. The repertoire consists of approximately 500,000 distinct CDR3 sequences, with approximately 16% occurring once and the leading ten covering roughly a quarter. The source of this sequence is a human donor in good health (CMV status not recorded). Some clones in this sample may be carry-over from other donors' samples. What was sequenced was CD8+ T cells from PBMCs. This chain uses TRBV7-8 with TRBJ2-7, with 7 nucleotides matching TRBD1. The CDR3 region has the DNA TGTGCCAGCAGCGTTTCCGGGACAGCAACCTACGAGCAGTACTTC. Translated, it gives CASSVSGTATYEQYF.